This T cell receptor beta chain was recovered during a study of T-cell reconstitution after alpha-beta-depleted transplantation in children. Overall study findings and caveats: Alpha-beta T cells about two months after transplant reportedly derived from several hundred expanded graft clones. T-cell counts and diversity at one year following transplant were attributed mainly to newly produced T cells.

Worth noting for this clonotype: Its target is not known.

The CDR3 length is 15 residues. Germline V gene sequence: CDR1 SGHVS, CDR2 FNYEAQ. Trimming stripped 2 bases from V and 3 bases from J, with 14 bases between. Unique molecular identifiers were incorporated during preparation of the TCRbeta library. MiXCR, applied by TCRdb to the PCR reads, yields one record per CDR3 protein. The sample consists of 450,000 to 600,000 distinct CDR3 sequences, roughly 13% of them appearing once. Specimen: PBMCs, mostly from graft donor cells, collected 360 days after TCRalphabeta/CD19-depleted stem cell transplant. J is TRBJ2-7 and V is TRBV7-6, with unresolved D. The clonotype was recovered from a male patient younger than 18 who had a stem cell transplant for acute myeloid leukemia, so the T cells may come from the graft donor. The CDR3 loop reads CASSLYTQAVYEQYF. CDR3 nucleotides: TGTGCCAGCAGCTTATATACTCAAGCAGTCTACGAGCAGTACTTC.